One sample yielded the 32 T cell receptor beta chains listed below, sequenced in a study of CD8 T cells in Susac syndrome. The RNA, about 0.45 to 1 ug, was put through reverse transcription using random hexamers. TCRdb itself ran the immunoSEQ multiplex PCR reads through MiXCR, one entry per CDR3 protein. The data show a few hundred thousand distinct CDR3 sequences, with around 93% seen just once and 0.082% held by the top ten. The sequencing input was CD4+ T cells from PBMCs. The receptors were gathered from a human donor with multiple sclerosis.

The V call is TRBV29-1, the J call TRBJ2-2; 8 bases match TRBD1. This CDR3 is 14 amino acids long. Germline CDR1 reads SQVTM; CDR2 reads ANQGSEA. V lost 6 bases and J lost 3; bases outside the gene matches: 6. The CDR3 nucleotides are TGCAGCGTGGGAACAGGGGGAGACACCGGGGAGCTGTTTTTT. Its translation is CSVGTGGDTGELFF.

The V call is TRBV20-1, the J call TRBJ2-6; D could derive from TRBD1 or TRBD2 (5 bases each). The CDR3 is made up of 14 amino acids. The V gene lost 3 bases and the J gene lost 2 bases, with 8 bases spanning the gap. CDR1 and CDR2 (germline): DFQATT, SNEGSKA (reference sequence). This CDR3 is CSASRGTGANVLTF. CDR3 nucleotide sequence: TGCAGTGCTAGTCGGGGCACTGGGGCCAACGTCCTGACTTTC.

The chain has TRBV20-1 and TRBJ1-5; TRBD1 aligns across 7 bases. This CDR3 comprises 14 residues. Germline V gene data show CDR1 as DFQATT and CDR2 as SNEGSKA (reference sequence). V shed 3 bases and J 6 bases; nucleotides not matched to a gene: 8. CDR3 loop: CSARAGGGRQPQHF. For the CDR3, the DNA is TGCAGTGCTAGGGCAGGGGGGGGCCGTCAGCCCCAGCATTTT.

A single count supports this clonotype. The chain has TRBV30 and TRBJ1-3; tentatively, D is TRBD1 (6 bases). This CDR3 comprises 14 residues. The V end was cut by 5 bases, the J end by 4 bases, with 15 bases between. Germline assignment: CDR1 GTSNPN and CDR2 SVGIG (reference sequence). CDR3 sequence: CAWHQGFSGNTIYF. CDR3 nucleotides: TGTGCCTGGCACCAGGGGTTTTCGGGAAACACCATATATTTT.

As regards this clonotype: At one of its ends the junction is not consistent with the germline gene, which may arise from a read error. The chain links TRBV27 to TRBJ1-2, with TRBD1 identical over 10 bases. The CDR3 length is 14 residues. CDR1 is MNHEY and CDR2 is SMNVEV in the germline V gene (reference sequence). The CDR3 nucleotides read TGCGCCAGCAGGTCGACAGGGGGCGGAATTGGCTACACCTTC. Residues: CASRSTGGGIGYTF.

The gene calls are TRBV18 and TRBJ2-5, with no clear D. Germline V gene data show CDR1 as KGHSH and CDR2 as LQKENI. The ends were cut back, 3 bases at V and 1 base at J, with 6 bases in the middle. The CDR3 runs 13 residues. The CDR3 DNA reads TGTGCCAGCTCACCGCAGCCCCAAGAGACCCAGTACTTC. It encodes CASSPQPQETQYF.

This chain uses TRBV2 with TRBJ2-4; 10 nucleotides match TRBD1. The CDR3 is made up of 20 amino acids. J gave up 1 base and V 0 bases, and 12 bases lay outside the gene matches. In germline, CDR1 is SNHLY, CDR2 FYNNEI. CDR3 DNA: TGTGCCAGCAGTGAAGCAGGGGCCGGGACAGGGGCTTTCGCCAAAAACATTCAGTACTTC. This codes for CASSEAGAGTGAFAKNIQYF.

This rearrangement joins TRBV3-1 to TRBJ2-5; the D is unclear. Trimming removed 7 bases from V and 7 bases from J, with 16 bases in between. This CDR3 is 13 amino acids long. The germline gives CDR1 LGHDT, CDR2 YNNKEL (reference sequence). CDR3 sequence reads: CASIDWFSVTQYF. The CDR3 bases are TGTGCCAGCATCGACTGGTTTTCCGTGACCCAGTACTTC.

This chain connects TRBV3-1 to TRBJ2-3; either TRBD1 or TRBD2 may supply D (5 bases each). The CDR3 has 15 amino acids. Germline CDR1 is LGHDT and CDR2 is YNNKEL (reference sequence). The V gene lost 1 base and the J gene lost 1 base, with 9 bases spanning the gap. The CDR3 nucleotides are TGTGCCAGCAGCCAAGTCGGGGCGGGCACAGATACGCAGTATTTT. Its protein product is CASSQVGAGTDTQYF.

The J gene is TRBJ1-4, the V gene TRBV15; D gene uncertain. V lost 1 base and J lost 8, with 5 bases in between. The germline gives CDR1 LNHNV, CDR2 YYDKDF (reference sequence). The CDR3 is 12 residues long. As DNA, the CDR3 is TGTGCCACCAGCAGAGCACGGGAAAAACTGTTTTTT. This encodes CATSRAREKLFF.

This clonotype was counted once. This sequence joins TRBV29-1 and TRBJ1-6; TRBD1 aligns across 7 bases. Germline CDR1 reads SQVTM; CDR2 reads ANQGSEA. The CDR3 has 14 amino acids. The junction had 7 bases not matched to a gene; V was cut back by 4 bases and J by 7 bases. This chain's CDR3 is CSVGEGAPNSPLHF. Written as DNA, the CDR3 is TGCAGCGTTGGGGAGGGGGCACCCAATTCACCCCTCCACTTT.

The chain uses TRBV20-1 and TRBJ2-1; no clear D gene. CDR1 and CDR2 (germline): DFQATT, SNEGSKA (reference sequence). The length of the CDR3 is 15 residues. The ends were cut back, 3 bases at V and 8 bases at J, with 20 bases in the middle. DNA of the CDR3: TGCAGTGCTAGGTGGGCGAGATCCTCTAGGGATGAGCAGTTCTTC. It yields the protein CSARWARSSRDEQFF.

This chain connects TRBV12-3 or TRBV12-4 to TRBJ1-2; 11 nucleotides match TRBD1. This CDR3 contains 13 residues. Trimming took 4 bases from V and 8 from J; bases not matched to a gene: 3. The CDR3: CASSWDRGTGYTF. The CDR3 DNA reads TGTGCCAGCAGTTGGGACAGGGGGACGGGCTACACCTTC.

The chain recombines TRBV30 with TRBJ1-2; 9 bases are a match to TRBD1. Per the germline V gene, CDR1 is GTSNPN and CDR2 is SVGIG (reference sequence). Trimming cost V 2 bases and J 2 bases; bases outside gene matches: 0. The CDR3 sequence is 13 residues long. CDR3 residues: CAWSTGGNYGYTF. The CDR3, as DNA: TGTGCCTGGAGTACAGGGGGCAACTATGGCTACACCTTC.

This chain uses TRBV12-3 or TRBV12-4 with TRBJ1-5, with D possibly being TRBD1 (5 bases). Trimming stripped 0 bases from V and 7 bases from J, with 10 bases between. The CDR3 length is 14 residues. The chain's CDR3 is CASSLASGAQPQHF. The CDR3 bases are TGTGCCAGCAGTTTAGCTAGTGGGGCCCAGCCCCAGCATTTT.

V is TRBV29-1 and J is TRBJ2-2; no clear D. The germline CDR1 and CDR2 sequences are SQVTM and ANQGSEA. The V and J ends lost 7 bases and 0 bases respectively, with 6 bases between them. The CDR3 has 12 residues. The CDR3: CSGVANTGELFF. The CDR3 DNA sequence: TGCAGCGGGGTCGCGAACACCGGGGAGCTGTTTTTT.

The rearrangement links TRBV9 to TRBJ1-6; tentative D call: TRBD1 (5 bases). Germline-derived CDR1 and CDR2 are SGDLS and YYNGEE. Deletions cut 0 bases from V and 5 bases from J, with 6 bases between. CDR3 length: 14 residues. CDR3 sequence: CASSVAQDNSPLHF. CDR3 coding DNA: TGTGCCAGCAGCGTAGCACAGGATAATTCACCCCTCCACTTT.

This chain joins TRBV3-1 and TRBJ2-6; D unclear. V was clipped by 3 bases and J by 0 bases, with 3 bases between them. This CDR3 is built from 14 residues. CDR1 is LGHDT and CDR2 is YNNKEL in the germline V gene (reference sequence). The CDR3 here is CASSQASGANVLTF. CDR3 in DNA: TGTGCCAGCAGCCAGGCCTCTGGGGCCAACGTCCTGACTTTC.

J is TRBJ1-2 and V is TRBV3-1; D not resolved. The CDR3 length is 12 residues. V lost 2 bases and J 5 bases, leaving 6 bases between the germline ends. Germline CDR1 LGHDT, CDR2 YNNKEL (reference sequence). The CDR3 nucleotides read TGTGCCAGCAGCCAATCGGGTTATGGCTACACCTTC. Translation: CASSQSGYGYTF. Complete variable domain (other parts from reference TRBV3-1 and TRBJ1-2): DTAVSQTPKYLVTQMGNDKSIKCEQNLGHDTMYWYKQDSKKFLKIMFSYNNKELIINETVPNRFSPKSPDKAHLNLHINSLELGDSAVYFCASSQSGYGYTFGSGTRLTVV.

The V and J genes are TRBV3-1 and TRBJ2-1; 9 nucleotides match TRBD2. Germline CDR1 LGHDT, CDR2 YNNKEL (reference sequence). The CDR3 totals 16 residues. With V trimmed by 4 bases and J by 6 bases, 10 bases remained unmatched. The CDR3 DNA reads TGTGCCAGCAGCCTTGGCGGGGGGGCCTATCGCAATGAGCAGTTCTTC. As protein: CASSLGGGAYRNEQFF.

The chain employs TRBV7-8 and TRBJ2-4; possibly TRBD2 for D (5 bases). Germline V gene sequence: CDR1 SGHVS, CDR2 FQNEAQ. CDR3 length: 14 amino acids. Trimming shortened V by 5 bases and J by 8 bases, and 16 bases separated the two germline ends. In DNA, the CDR3 is TGTGCCAGCAGCACCCGGGCTTTGGAGGACATTCAGTACTTC. Its translation is CASSTRALEDIQYF.

The rearrangement uses TRBV4-2 and TRBJ1-1; D uncertain. Trimming shortened V by 3 bases and J by 7 bases, and 21 bases separated the two germline ends. Germline CDR1 and CDR2: LGHNA and YNFKEQ. This CDR3 is 16 amino acids long. CDR3: CASSQDDPAGRGEAFF. The CDR3 region has the DNA TGTGCCAGCAGCCAGGATGACCCCGCGGGTCGTGGTGAAGCTTTCTTT.

This clonotype appeared a single time. This chain links TRBV29-1 with TRBJ2-1; no firm D call. The germline V gene encodes CDR1 SQVTM and CDR2 ANQGSEA. V was pared by 3 bases and J by 6 bases, with 12 bases between. The length of the CDR3 is 13 residues. CDR3 DNA sequence: TGCAGCGTTGATAAAGGCGTGGTCAATGAGCAGTTCTTC. Amino acids: CSVDKGVVNEQFF.

This chain joins TRBV9 and TRBJ1-2, with no clear D. The CDR3 has 14 residues. The V end lost 0 bases, the J end lost 4 bases, and 10 bases lay between the germline ends. In germline, CDR1 is SGDLS, CDR2 YYNGEE. CDR3 in DNA: TGTGCCAGCAGCGTAGAGGCAGAGGGCTATGGCTACACCTTC. Protein sequence: CASSVEAEGYGYTF.

CDR3 protein: CASSRDKDYNSPLHF. CDR3 sequence (DNA): TGTGCCAGCAGCCGGGACAAAGACTATAATTCACCCCTCCACTTT. The chain links TRBV3-1 to TRBJ1-6; perhaps TRBD1 as D (6 bases). Trimming pared 4 bases from V and 3 bases from J, leaving 10 bases between. From germline, CDR1 is LGHDT and CDR2 YNNKEL (reference sequence). The CDR3 length is 15 residues.

The chain is built from TRBV18 and TRBJ2-1; TRBD2 aligns across 7 bases. The V gene end was trimmed by 1 base and the J gene end by 6 bases; junction bases not matched to a gene: 6. Germline V gene data show CDR1 as KGHSH and CDR2 as LQKENI. This CDR3 is 15 amino acids long. The CDR3 DNA follows: TGTGCCAGCTCACCACGGAGCGGGGAAGGCAATGAGCAGTTCTTC. Residues: CASSPRSGEGNEQFF.

The genes are TRBV12-5 and TRBJ1-5; no firm D call. This CDR3 is 12 amino acids long. The germline V and J ends were trimmed by 7 bases and 6 bases, with 10 bases remaining between them. Germline CDR1 and CDR2: LGHNT and FRNRAP. CDR3 in amino acids: CASAALTQPQHF. The CDR3 DNA reads TGTGCTAGTGCCGCCTTAACTCAGCCCCAGCATTTT. Supplemented by reference TRBV12-5 and TRBJ1-5, the full variable domain reads DARVTQTPRHKVTEMGQEVTMRCQPILGHNTVFWYRQTMMQGLELLAYFRNRAPLDDSGMPKDRFSAEMPDATLATLKIQPSEPRDSAVYFCASAALTQPQHFGDGTRLSIL.

This rearrangement joins TRBV20-1 to TRBJ2-3; TRBD1 or TRBD2 may be the D gene (6 bases each). V shed 8 bases and J shed 1 base, with 16 bases lying between them. This CDR3 region has 14 residues. Germline V gene data show CDR1 as DFQATT and CDR2 as SNEGSKA (reference sequence). DNA of the CDR3: TGCAGTCCTCCGGGGGCCTTTGGCACAGATACGCAGTATTTT. Encoded protein: CSPPGAFGTDTQYF.

The genes are TRBV12-3 or TRBV12-4 and TRBJ2-1; perhaps TRBD1 as D (6 bases). The germline V and J ends were trimmed by 6 bases and 8 bases, with 11 bases remaining between them. The CDR3 runs to 12 residues. The DNA of the CDR3 is TGTGCCAGCAGAACAGGGTTGGATGAGCAGTTCTTC. Residues: CASRTGLDEQFF.

This clonotype was counted a few times. V gene TRBV11-2 combines with J gene TRBJ2-1; D call uncertain. Germline V gene lookup returns CDR1 SGHAT and CDR2 FQNNGV. Deletions cut 0 bases from V and 6 bases from J, with 3 bases between. The CDR3 runs 12 residues. CDR3 nucleotides: TGTGCCAGCAGCTTAGATCGCAATGAGCAGTTCTTC. Its protein is CASSLDRNEQFF. Full variable domain (missing parts from reference TRBV11-2 and TRBJ2-1): EAGVAQSPRYKIIEKRQSVAFWCNPISGHATLYWYQQILGQGPKLLIQFQNNGVVDDSQLPKDRFSAERLKGVDSTLKIQPAKLEDSAVYLCASSLDRNEQFFGPGTRLTVL.

The J gene is TRBJ2-3, the V gene TRBV15; D uncertain. This CDR3 has 16 amino acids. Looked up from germline, CDR1 is LNHNV and CDR2 is YYDKDF (reference sequence). V lost 3 bases and J 1 base, leaving 14 bases between the germline ends. The CDR3 here is CATSRTLSTRTDTQYF. DNA for the CDR3: TGTGCCACCAGCAGGACCCTATCAACCCGCACAGATACGCAGTATTTT.

V usage is TRBV30 and J usage is TRBJ1-5, with no clear D. Trimming cost V 2 bases and J 6 bases, with 11 bases left between them. Germline V gives CDR1 GTSNPN, CDR2 SVGIG (reference sequence). The CDR3 spans 13 residues. CDR3 in amino acids: CAWSPVGAQPQHF. As DNA, the CDR3 is TGTGCCTGGAGTCCCGTGGGAGCTCAGCCCCAGCATTTT. Variable domain in full (rest from reference TRBV30 and TRBJ1-5): SQTIHQWPATLVQPVGSPLSLECTVEGTSNPNLYWYRQAAGRGLQLLFYSVGIGQISSEVPQNLSASRPQDRQFILSSKKLLLSDSGFYLCAWSPVGAQPQHFGDGTRLSIL.